Listed below are T cell receptor beta chains from one sample, sequenced in a study of blood T cell repertoires in COVID-19. Only in-frame clones appear in the TCRdb table, and some are missing; sequencing was by immunoSEQ multiplex PCR. The sample consists of a few hundred thousand clones, roughly 86% of them appearing once. The sequenced material came from PBMCs or T cells enriched from blood (not recorded which). These TCRs come from a woman between 45 and 60 years old who had been exposed to COVID-19. Both conserved end residues are part of each CDR3. D genes are given only for firm matches. Only some rows state a clone size, as once, few, many or a class for expanded clones.

clone_size j_call cdr3_length d_call v_call cdr3_aa cdr3_nt
. TRBJ2-7 14 . TRBV15 CATSPPTASYEQYF TGTGCCACCAGCCCACCGACAGCTTCCTACGAGCAGTACTTC
. TRBJ2-7 13 . TRBV7-8 CASSLVSQGEQYF TGTGCCAGCAGCTTAGTATCCCAGGGAGAGCAGTACTTC
. TRBJ1-3 16 . TRBV6-5 CASSYTGTSSGNTIYF TGTGCCAGCAGTTACACAGGGACAAGCTCTGGAAACACCATATATTTT
. TRBJ1-3 13 . TRBV2 CASSFESGNTIYF TGTGCCAGCAGTTTCGAGTCGGGAAACACCATATATTTT
. TRBJ2-7 16 . TRBV7-2 CASSLDLGGGAYEQYF TGTGCCAGCAGCTTAGATCTCGGAGGCGGGGCCTACGAGCAGTACTTC
. TRBJ2-7 14 . TRBV3-1/TRBV3-2 CASSLLGSSMEQYF TGTGCCAGCAGCCTCCTCGGGTCCTCCATGGAGCAGTACTTC
. TRBJ2-2 15 . TRBV12-5 CASGLVGGPTGELFF TGTGCTAGTGGTTTGGTTGGGGGCCCCACCGGGGAGCTGTTTTTT
. TRBJ2-2 15 TRBD1 TRBV9 CASSVGTGHLGELFF TGTGCCAGCAGCGTCGGGACAGGTCATCTCGGGGAGCTGTTTTTT
. TRBJ2-7 14 . TRBV6-5 CASSYSGSNYEQYF TGTGCCAGCAGTTACTCGGGCAGCAACTACGAGCAGTACTTC
. TRBJ2-3 14 . TRBV4-1 CASSPGAHIDTQYF TGCGCCAGCAGCCCAGGGGCGCATATAGATACGCAGTATTTT
. TRBJ2-1 15 TRBD2 TRBV7-8 CASSRTSGSYNEQFF TGTGCCAGCAGCCGGACTAGCGGCTCCTACAATGAGCAGTTCTTC
. TRBJ1-1 14 . TRBV9 CASSIGDMNTEAFF TGTGCCAGCAGTATCGGGGATATGAACACTGAAGCTTTCTTT
. TRBJ2-7 14 TRBD2 TRBV28 CASSRSSGSYEQYF TGTGCCAGCAGCCGATCTAGCGGCTCCTACGAGCAGTACTTC
few TRBJ1-2 16 . TRBV5-1 CASSLESRVSNYGYTF TGCGCCAGCAGCTTGGAATCCAGGGTAAGTAACTATGGCTACACCTTC
. TRBJ1-5 16 . TRBV19 CASSIDSSGGNQPQHF TGTGCCAGTAGTATAGACTCTAGCGGGGGCAATCAGCCCCAGCATTTT
. TRBJ2-7 15 . TRBV4-2 CASSQDQRSSYEQYF TGTGCCAGCAGCCAAGATCAGCGGAGCTCCTACGAGCAGTACTTC
few TRBJ2-3 17 . TRBV11-3 CASSSHKDSPSTDTQYF TGTGCCAGCAGCTCCCACAAAGACAGTCCTAGCACAGATACGCAGTATTTT
. TRBJ1-2 14 TRBD1 TRBV2 CASSVQGVDYGYTF TGTGCCAGCAGTGTACAGGGGGTGGACTATGGCTACACCTTC
. TRBJ1-3 16 . TRBV4-1 CASSPSGQSSGNTIYF TGCGCCAGCAGCCCCTCCGGACAGAGCTCTGGAAACACCATATATTTT
. TRBJ2-5 15 . TRBV5-1 CASSLNRVIQETQYF TGCGCCAGCAGCTTGAACAGGGTTATTCAAGAGACCCAGTACTTC
. TRBJ1-2 16 . TRBV9 CASSDALTGDNYGYTF TGTGCCAGCAGTGACGCCTTAACAGGAGATAACTATGGCTACACCTTC
. TRBJ2-5 16 TRBD2 TRBV11-1 CASSFLAGAFQETQYF TGTGCCAGCAGCTTTTTAGCGGGGGCCTTTCAAGAGACCCAGTACTTC
. TRBJ1-6 15 . TRBV18 CASRDISSYNSPLHF TGTGCCAGCCGGGACATTAGCTCCTATAATTCACCCCTCCACTTT
. TRBJ1-5 14 . TRBV7-9 CASSSDTSNQPQHF TGTGCCAGCAGCTCAGACACTAGCAATCAGCCCCAGCATTTT
. TRBJ1-2 15 . TRBV3-1/TRBV3-2 CASSQWVDRIYGYTF TGTGCCAGCAGCCAGTGGGTCGACAGGATCTATGGCTACACCTTC
. TRBJ1-1 15 TRBD1 TRBV14 CASSRKGLGTGGEVF TGTGCCAGCAGCCGCAAGGGACTTGGGACAGGGGGCGAGGTCTTT
. TRBJ2-3 19 TRBD2 TRBV27 CASSLSRGLAGGWTDTQYF TGTGCCAGCAGTTTATCGAGGGGACTAGCGGGGGGATGGACAGATACGCAGTATTTT
. TRBJ2-3 16 . TRBV7-9 CASSDYSAPSTDTQYF TGTGCCAGCAGCGACTACAGTGCCCCTAGCACAGATACGCAGTATTTT
. TRBJ2-4 14 TRBD1 TRBV5-6 CASSLKTGRNIQYF TGTGCCAGCAGCTTAAAGACAGGGCGGAACATTCAGTACTTC
. TRBJ1-6 15 . TRBV7-2 CASSSRWSHNSPLHF TGTGCCAGCAGCTCCCGGTGGAGCCATAATTCACCCCTCCACTTT
. TRBJ1-1 11 . TRBV28 CASSLRSEAFF TGTGCCAGCAGTTTGCGGTCTGAAGCTTTCTTT
. TRBJ1-3 12 . TRBV30 CATGVAGNTIYF TGTGCCACCGGGGTAGCCGGAAACACCATATATTTT
. TRBJ2-7 15 TRBD2 TRBV2 CASSSPAGYTYEQYF TGTGCCAGCAGTTCACCAGCGGGGTACACCTACGAGCAGTACTTC
. TRBJ1-2 14 . TRBV27 CASSSSGADYGYTF TGTGCCAGCAGTTCTTCAGGGGCGGACTATGGCTACACCTTC
. TRBJ1-1 10 . TRBV5-1 CDSLYPEAFF TGCGACTCGTTGTATCCTGAAGCTTTCTTT
. TRBJ2-7 15 TRBD1 TRBV27 CASSLQGAAGYEQYF TGTGCCAGCAGTCTTCAGGGGGCGGCTGGGTACGAGCAGTACTTC
. TRBJ2-7 13 . TRBV5-1 CASSLEGQYEQYF TGCGCCAGCAGCTTGGAGGGGCAATACGAGCAGTACTTC